This T cell receptor beta chain was sequenced in a study of cytomegalovirus exposure and HLA in healthy donors. Study-level points and caveats: Earlier findings revealed that most TCR beta V segments proved productive either about 90% or about 30% of the time. Cytomegalovirus association was assigned to approximately 180 TCR beta chains.

Losses at the gene ends were 2 bases for V and 8 bases for J; bases not matched to a gene: 4. This CDR3 has 15 amino acids. The germline V gene encodes CDR1 SGHNT and CDR2 YYREEE (reference sequence). PCR primers comprised 60 Vbeta and 13 Jbeta primers. Using immunoSEQ multiplex PCR, the repertoire was profiled, and TCRdb retains in-frame clones only, with some absent. The sample holds tens of thousands of clones, approximately 80% seen once. Each donor was healthy, and each was a bone marrow donor. This clone occurred a few times. Its antigen is undetermined. V gene TRBV5-4 combines with J gene TRBJ2-1; TRBD2 aligns across 13 bases. The TCR was taken from a man between 65 and 85 years old in good health and CMV-seropositive. The specimen was PBMCs. The CDR3 is CASSFTSGGAHEQFF. CDR3 sequence (DNA): TGTGCCAGCAGCTTCACTAGCGGGGGGGCACATGAGCAGTTCTTC.